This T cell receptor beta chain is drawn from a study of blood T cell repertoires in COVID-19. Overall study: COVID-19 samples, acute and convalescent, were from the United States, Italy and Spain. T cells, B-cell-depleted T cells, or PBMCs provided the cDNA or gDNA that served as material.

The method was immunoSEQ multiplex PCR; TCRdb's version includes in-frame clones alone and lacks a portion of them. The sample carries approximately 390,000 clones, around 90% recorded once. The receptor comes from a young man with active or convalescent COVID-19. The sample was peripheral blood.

DNA for the CDR3: TGCGCCAGCAGCTTGGGCGCCGGAGACTCTCAAGAGACCCAGTACTTC. Its translation is CASSLGAGDSQETQYF. The chain uses TRBV5-1 and TRBJ2-5, with D uncertain. V was trimmed by 0 bases and J by 2 bases, leaving 14 bases between them. Per the germline V gene, CDR1 is SGHRS and CDR2 is YFSETQ. The CDR3 loop spans 16 amino acids.